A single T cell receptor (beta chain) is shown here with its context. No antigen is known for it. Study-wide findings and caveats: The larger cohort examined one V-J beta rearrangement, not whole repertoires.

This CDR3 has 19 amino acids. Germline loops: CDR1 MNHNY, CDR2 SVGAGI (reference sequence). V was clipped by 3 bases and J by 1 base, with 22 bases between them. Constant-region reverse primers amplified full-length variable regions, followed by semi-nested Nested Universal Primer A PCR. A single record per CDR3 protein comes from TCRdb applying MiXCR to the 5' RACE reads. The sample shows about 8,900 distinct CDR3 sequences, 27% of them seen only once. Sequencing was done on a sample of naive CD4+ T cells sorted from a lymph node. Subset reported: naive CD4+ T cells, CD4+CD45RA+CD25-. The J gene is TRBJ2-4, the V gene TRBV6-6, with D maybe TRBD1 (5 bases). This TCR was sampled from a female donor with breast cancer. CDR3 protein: CASSYYRLLTANAKNIQYF. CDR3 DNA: TGTGCCAGCAGTTATTACCGTCTACTGACAGCGAATGCCAAAAACATTCAGTACTTC.